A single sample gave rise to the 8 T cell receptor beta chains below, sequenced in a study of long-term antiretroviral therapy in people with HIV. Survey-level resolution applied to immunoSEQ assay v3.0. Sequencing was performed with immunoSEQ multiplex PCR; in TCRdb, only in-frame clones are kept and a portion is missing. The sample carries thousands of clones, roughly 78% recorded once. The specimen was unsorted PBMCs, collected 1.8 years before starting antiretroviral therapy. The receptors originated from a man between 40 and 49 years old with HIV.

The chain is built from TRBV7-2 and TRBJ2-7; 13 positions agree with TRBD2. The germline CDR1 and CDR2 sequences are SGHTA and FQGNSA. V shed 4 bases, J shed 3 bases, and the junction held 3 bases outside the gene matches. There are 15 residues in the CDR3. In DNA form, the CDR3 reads TGTGCCAGCAGCTCCGGACTAGCGGGGGTCTACGAGCAGTACTTC. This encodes CASSSGLAGVYEQYF.

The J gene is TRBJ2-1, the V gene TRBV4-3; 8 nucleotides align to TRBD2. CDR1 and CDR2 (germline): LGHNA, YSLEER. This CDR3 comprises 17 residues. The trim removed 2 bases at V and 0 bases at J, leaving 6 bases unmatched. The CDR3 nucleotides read TGCGCCAGCAGCCAAAACCGAGCGGGAGCCTCCTACAATGAGCAGTTCTTC. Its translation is CASSQNRAGASYNEQFF.

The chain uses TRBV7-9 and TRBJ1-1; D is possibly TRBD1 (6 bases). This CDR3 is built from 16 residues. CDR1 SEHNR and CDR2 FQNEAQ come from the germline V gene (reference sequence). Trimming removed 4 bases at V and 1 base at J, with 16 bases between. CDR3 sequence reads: CASSSTSGAGNTEAFF. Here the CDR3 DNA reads TGTGCCAGCAGCTCCACCTCAGGGGCAGGGAACACTGAAGCTTTCTTT.

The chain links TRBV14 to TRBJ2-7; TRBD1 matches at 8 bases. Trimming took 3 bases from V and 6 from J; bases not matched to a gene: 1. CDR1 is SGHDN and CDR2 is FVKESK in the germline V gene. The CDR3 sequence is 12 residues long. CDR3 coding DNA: TGTGCCAGCAGCCAGACAGGGGCCGAGCAGTACTTC. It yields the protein CASSQTGAEQYF.

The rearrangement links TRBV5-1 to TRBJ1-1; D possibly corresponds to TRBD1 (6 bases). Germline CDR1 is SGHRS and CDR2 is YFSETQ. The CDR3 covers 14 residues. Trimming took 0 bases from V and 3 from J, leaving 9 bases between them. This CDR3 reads CASSLEGEYTEAFF. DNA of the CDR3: TGCGCCAGCAGCTTGGAGGGGGAATACACTGAAGCTTTCTTT.

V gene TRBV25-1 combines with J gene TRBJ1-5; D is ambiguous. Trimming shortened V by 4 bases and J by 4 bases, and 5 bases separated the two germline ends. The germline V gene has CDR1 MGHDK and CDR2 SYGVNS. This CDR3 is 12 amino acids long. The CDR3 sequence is CASSVLNQPQHF. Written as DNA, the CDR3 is TGTGCCAGCAGTGTCCTAAATCAGCCCCAGCATTTT.

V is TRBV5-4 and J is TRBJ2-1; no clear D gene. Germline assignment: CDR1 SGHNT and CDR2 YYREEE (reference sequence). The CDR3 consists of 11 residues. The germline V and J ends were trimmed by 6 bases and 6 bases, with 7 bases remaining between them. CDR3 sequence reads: CASTLGNEQFF. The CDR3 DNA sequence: TGTGCCAGCACCCTTGGCAATGAGCAGTTCTTC. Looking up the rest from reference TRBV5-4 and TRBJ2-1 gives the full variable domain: ETGVTQSPTHLIKTRGQQVTLRCSSQSGHNTVSWYQQALGQGPQFIFQYYREEENGRGNFPPRFSGLQFPNYSSELNVNALELDDSALYLCASTLGNEQFFGPGTRLTVL.

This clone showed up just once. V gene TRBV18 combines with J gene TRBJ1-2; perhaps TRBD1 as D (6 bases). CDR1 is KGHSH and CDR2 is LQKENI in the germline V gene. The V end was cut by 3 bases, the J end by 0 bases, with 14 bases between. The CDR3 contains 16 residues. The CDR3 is CASSPSGGPANYGYTF. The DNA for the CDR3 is TGTGCCAGCTCACCTTCGGGGGGCCCTGCTAACTATGGCTACACCTTC.